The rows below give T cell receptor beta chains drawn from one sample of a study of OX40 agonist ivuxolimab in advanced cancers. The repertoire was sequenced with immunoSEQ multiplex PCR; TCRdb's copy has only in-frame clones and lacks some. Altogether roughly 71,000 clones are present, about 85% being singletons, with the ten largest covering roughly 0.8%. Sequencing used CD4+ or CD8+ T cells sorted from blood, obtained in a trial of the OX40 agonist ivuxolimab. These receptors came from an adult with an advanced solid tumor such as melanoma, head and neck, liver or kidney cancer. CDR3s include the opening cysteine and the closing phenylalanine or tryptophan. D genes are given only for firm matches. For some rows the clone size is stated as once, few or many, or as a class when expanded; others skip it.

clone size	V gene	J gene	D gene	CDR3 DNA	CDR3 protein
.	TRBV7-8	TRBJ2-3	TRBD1	TGTGCCAGCAAGGACAGGGTCACAGATACGCAGTATTTT	CASKDRVTDTQYF
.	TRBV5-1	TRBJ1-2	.	TGCGCCAGCAGCCCGGGGGGTAACTATGGCTACACCTTC	CASSPGGNYGYTF
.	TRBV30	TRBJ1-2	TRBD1	TGTGCCTGGGGAGAGGGACAGGACTATGGCTACACCTTC	CAWGEGQDYGYTF
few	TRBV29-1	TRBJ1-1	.	TGCAGCGTAGCCAGGACAGTGAACACTGAAGCTTTCTTT	CSVARTVNTEAFF
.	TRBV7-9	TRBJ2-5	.	TGTGCCAGCAGGAACTCGGGTGGGGGAGAGACCCAGTACTTC	CASRNSGGGETQYF
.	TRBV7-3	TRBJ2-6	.	TGTGCCAGCAGCTTAATGTCGGGGGAGGTGCCTGGGGCCAACGTCCTGACTTTC	CASSLMSGEVPGANVLTF
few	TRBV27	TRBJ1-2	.	TGTGCCAGCAGTTTATCCCGAGGGGCCTCGGGGGGCTACACCTTC	CASSLSRGASGGYTF
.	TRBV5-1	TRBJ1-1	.	TGCGCCAGCAGCCCCGAGGAGGGTGGTGTCAACACTGAAGCTTTCTTT	CASSPEEGGVNTEAFF
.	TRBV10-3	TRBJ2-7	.	TGTGCCATCAGTGATTCAGGAGTCCCCTCCTACGAGCAGTACTTC	CAISDSGVPSYEQYF
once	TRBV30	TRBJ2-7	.	TGTGCCTCCGTGGCGGGTGGAGGATACGAGCAGTACTTC	CASVAGGGYEQYF
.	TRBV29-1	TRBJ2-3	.	TGCAGCGTTGCAGGTTCGGTCACAGATACGCAGTATTTT	CSVAGSVTDTQYF
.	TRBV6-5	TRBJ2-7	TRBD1	TGTGCCAGCAGTTACACACCGGGACAGACCTACGAGCAGTACTTC	CASSYTPGQTYEQYF
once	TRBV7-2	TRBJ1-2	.	TGTGCCAGCAGCTTTCTGATAAGGGATGGCTACACCTTC	CASSFLIRDGYTF
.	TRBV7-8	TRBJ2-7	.	TGTGCCAGCAGTTCCTGGACCTCCTACGAGCAGTACTTC	CASSSWTSYEQYF
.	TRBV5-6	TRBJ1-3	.	TGTGCCAGCGGGGCATACTCTGGAAACACCATATATTTT	CASGAYSGNTIYF
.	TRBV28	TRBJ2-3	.	TGTGCCACCCTCTCGGGGGGCACAGATACGCAGTATTTT	CATLSGGTDTQYF
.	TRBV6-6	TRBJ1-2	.	TGTGCCAGCAGTTACTCGGACAGAAACTATGGCTACACCTTC	CASSYSDRNYGYTF
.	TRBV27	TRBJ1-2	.	TGTGCCAGCAGTTGGGGGGTGGAGGACTATGGCTACACCTTC	CASSWGVEDYGYTF
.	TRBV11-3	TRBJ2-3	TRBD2	TGTGCCAGCAGCTTGGGACTAGCGGGAGAGGCAGATACGCAGTATTTT	CASSLGLAGEADTQYF
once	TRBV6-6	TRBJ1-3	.	TGTGCCAGCAGTTACACAGGGAACTCTGGAAACACCATATATTTT	CASSYTGNSGNTIYF
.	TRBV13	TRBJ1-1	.	TGTGCCAGCACCGGGCGGGGCACTGAAGCTTTCTTT	CASTGRGTEAFF
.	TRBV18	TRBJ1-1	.	TGTGCCAGCTCACCCCCGGTGAGGAACACTGAAGCTTTCTTT	CASSPPVRNTEAFF
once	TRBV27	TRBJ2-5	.	TGTGCCAGCAGTTTATCAGGGACGTTTAAGACCCAGTACTTC	CASSLSGTFKTQYF
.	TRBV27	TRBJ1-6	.	TGTGCCAGCAGTGCCTCAGGGATTAGTTCCTATAATTCACCCCTCCACTTT	CASSASGISSYNSPLHF
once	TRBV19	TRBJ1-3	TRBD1	TGTGCCAGTAGTATCCGGACAGGACAAAGAAACACCATATATTTT	CASSIRTGQRNTIYF